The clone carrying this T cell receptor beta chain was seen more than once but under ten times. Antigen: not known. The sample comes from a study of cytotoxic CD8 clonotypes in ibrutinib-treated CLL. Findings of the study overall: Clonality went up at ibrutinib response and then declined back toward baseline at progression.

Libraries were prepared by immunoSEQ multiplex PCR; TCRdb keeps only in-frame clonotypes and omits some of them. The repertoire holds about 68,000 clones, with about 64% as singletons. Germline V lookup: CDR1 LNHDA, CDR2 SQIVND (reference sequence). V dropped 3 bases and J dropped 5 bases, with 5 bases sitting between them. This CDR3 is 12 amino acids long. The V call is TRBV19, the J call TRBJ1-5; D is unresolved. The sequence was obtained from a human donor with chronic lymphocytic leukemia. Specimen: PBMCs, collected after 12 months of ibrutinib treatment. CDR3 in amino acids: CASSISDQPQHF. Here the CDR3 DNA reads TGTGCCAGTAGTATTTCGGATCAGCCCCAGCATTTT.